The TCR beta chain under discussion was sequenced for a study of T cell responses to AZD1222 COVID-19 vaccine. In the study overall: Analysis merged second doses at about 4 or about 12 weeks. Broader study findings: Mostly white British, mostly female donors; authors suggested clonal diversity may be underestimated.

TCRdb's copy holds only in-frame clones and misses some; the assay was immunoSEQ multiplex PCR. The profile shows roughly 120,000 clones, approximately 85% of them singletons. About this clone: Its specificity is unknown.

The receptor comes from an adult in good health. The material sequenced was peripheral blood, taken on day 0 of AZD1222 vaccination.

CDR3 residues: CASNPNPNAKLFF. The CDR3 coding sequence is TGTGCCAGCAACCCGAATCCCAACGCAAAACTGTTTTTT. The genes are TRBV6-2 or TRBV6-3 and TRBJ1-4; D is ambiguous. The CDR3 is 13 residues long. V was pared by 7 bases and J by 10 bases, with 16 bases between. Germline V gene sequence: CDR1 MNHEY, CDR2 SVGEGT.